This T cell receptor beta chain was found in a study of cytomegalovirus exposure and HLA in healthy donors. Primers included in the PCR were 60 Vbeta and 13 Jbeta primers. TCRdb keeps only in-frame clones here, not all; method: immunoSEQ multiplex PCR. The data hold about 70,000 clones, with 70% to 85% observed a single time. Trimming cost V 4 bases and J 5 bases, with 13 bases left between them. CDR3 length: 13 residues. The germline V gene encodes CDR1 SQVTM and CDR2 ANQGSEA. This sequence originates from a human donor in good health. The source material was PBMCs. The chain employs TRBV29-1 and TRBJ2-3; D is perhaps TRBD1 (6 bases). In nucleotides, the CDR3 is TGCAGCGTTGCCCCAACAGGGATAGATACGCAGTATTTT. It is translated as CSVAPTGIDTQYF.